The clone carrying this TCR beta chain has just a few counts. TCRdb fed the RT-PCR reads into MiXCR, producing one record per CDR3 protein. In the table there are about 610,000 distinct CDR3 sequences, approximately 15% of which are singletons. The sample is drawn from a study of response to subunit inactivated influenza vaccine. V was clipped by 5 bases and J by 0 bases, with 8 bases between them. The CDR3 runs 14 residues. The sequences come from PBMCs from blood, collected roughly 12 days after vaccination. The chain employs TRBV12-3 or TRBV12-4 and TRBJ1-3, with D uncertain. The sequence was obtained from a man aged 50 to 59 who received an inactivated influenza vaccine. The DNA of the CDR3 is TGTGCCAGCAGTGACACCTCCTCTGGAAACACCATATATTTT. This codes for CASSDTSSGNTIYF.